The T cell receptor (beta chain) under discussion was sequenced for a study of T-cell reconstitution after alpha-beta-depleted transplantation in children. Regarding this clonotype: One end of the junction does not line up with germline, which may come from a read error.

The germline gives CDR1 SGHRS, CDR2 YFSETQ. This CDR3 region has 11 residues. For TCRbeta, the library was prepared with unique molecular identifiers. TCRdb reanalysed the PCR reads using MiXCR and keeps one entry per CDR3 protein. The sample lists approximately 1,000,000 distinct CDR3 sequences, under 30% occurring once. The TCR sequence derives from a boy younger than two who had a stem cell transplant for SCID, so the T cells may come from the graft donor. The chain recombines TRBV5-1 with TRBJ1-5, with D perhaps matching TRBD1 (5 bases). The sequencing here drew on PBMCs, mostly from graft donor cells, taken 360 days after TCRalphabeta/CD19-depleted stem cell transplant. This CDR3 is CASSFSLGPNF. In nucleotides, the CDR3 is TGCGCCAGCAGCTTTAGCCTGGGGCCCAACTTT.